The table lists the clone carrying this T cell receptor (beta chain) with a count of one. This entry comes from a study of shared clonotypes between healthy human individuals. Study at large: Plates per donor: three CD4 naive, three CD4 memory, two CD8 naive, one CD8 memory.

Terminally differentiated effector memory CD45RA+ cells were excluded by CCR7 positive selection of CD45RO-negative cells. Sequencing used immunoSEQ multiplex PCR; TCRdb keeps in-frame clones, though not all of them. The sample has about 2 million clones; about 95% are singletons. Material for sequencing was naive CD8+ T cells sorted from blood. The receptor comes from a man aged 18 to 29 in good health.

The CDR3 reads CASSKGWGSSGNTIYF. The CDR3 bases are TGTGCCAGCAGCAAAGGTTGGGGGAGCTCTGGAAACACCATATATTTT. The chain is built from TRBV7-9 and TRBJ1-3; maybe TRBD1 (5 bases). Germline assignment: CDR1 SEHNR and CDR2 FQNEAQ (reference sequence). This CDR3 region has 16 residues. V shed 5 bases and J shed 0 bases, with 14 bases lying between them.